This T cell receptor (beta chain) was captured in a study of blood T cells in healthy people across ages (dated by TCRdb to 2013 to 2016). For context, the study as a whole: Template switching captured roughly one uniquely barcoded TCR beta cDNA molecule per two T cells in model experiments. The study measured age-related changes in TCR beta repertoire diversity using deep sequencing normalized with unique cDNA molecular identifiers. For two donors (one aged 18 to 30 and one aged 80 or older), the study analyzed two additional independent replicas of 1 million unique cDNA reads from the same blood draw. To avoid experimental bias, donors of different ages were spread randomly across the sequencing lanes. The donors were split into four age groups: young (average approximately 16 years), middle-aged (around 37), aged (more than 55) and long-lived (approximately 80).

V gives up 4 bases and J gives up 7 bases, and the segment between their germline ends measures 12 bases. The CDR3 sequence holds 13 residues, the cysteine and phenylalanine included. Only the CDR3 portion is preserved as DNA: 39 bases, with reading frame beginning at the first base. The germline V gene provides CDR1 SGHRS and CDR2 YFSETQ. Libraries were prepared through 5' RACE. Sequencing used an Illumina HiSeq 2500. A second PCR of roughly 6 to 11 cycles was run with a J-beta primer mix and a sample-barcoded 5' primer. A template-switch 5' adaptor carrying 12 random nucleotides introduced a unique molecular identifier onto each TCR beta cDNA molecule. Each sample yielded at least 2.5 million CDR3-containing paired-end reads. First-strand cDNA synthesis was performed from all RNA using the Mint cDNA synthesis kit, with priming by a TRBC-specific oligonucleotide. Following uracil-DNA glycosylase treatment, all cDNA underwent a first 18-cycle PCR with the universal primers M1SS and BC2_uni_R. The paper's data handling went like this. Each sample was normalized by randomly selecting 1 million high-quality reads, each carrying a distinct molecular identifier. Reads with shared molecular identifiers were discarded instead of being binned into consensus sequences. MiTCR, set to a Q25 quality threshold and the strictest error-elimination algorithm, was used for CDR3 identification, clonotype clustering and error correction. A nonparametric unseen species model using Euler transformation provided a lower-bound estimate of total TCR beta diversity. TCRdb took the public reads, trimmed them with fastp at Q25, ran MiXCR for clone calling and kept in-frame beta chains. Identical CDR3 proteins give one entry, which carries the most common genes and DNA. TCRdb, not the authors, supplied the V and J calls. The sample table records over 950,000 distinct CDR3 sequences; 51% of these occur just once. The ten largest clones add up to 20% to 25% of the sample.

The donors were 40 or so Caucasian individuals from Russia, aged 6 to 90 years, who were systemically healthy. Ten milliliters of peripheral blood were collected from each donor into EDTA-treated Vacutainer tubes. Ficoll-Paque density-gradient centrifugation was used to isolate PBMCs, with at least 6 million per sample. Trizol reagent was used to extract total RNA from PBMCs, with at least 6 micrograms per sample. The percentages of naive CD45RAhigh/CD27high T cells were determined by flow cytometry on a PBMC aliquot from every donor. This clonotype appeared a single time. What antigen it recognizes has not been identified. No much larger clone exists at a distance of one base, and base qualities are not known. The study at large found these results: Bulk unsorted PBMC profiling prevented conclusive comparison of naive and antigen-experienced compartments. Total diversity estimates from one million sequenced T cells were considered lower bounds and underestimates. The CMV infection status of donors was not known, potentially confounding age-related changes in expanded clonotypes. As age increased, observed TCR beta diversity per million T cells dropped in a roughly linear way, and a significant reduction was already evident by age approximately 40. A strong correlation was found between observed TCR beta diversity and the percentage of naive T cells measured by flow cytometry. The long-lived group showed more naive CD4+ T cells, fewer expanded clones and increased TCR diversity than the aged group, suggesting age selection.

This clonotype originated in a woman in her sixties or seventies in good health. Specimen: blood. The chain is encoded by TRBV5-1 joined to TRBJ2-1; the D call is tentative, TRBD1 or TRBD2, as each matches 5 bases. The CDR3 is CASSGDGVNEQFF. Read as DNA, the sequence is TGCGCCAGCAGCGGGGACGGAGTGAATGAGCAGTTCTTC.